The 29 T cell receptor beta chains presented below share a single source sample, sequenced in a study of Graves' ophthalmopathy and Graves' hyperthyroidism. The authors amplified TCR beta CDR3 regions from RNA transcripts. HTBI-primed first-round RT-PCR preceded second-round multiplex PCR. MiXCR, run by TCRdb on the multiplex PCR reads, gives a single entry per CDR3 protein. The sample consists of almost 400,000 distinct CDR3 sequences, approximately 20% of them appearing once. Sequences were obtained from peripheral blood. The receptors here all came from a young woman with Graves' ophthalmopathy.

This clonotype was seen repeatedly, ten times or more. The chain couples TRBV6-2 or TRBV6-3 to TRBJ2-7, with 7 bases fitting TRBD2. This CDR3 contains 15 residues. Germline V gene sequence: CDR1 MNHEY, CDR2 SVGEGT. V shed 0 bases, J shed 2 bases, and the junction held 4 bases outside the gene matches. The CDR3 sequence is CASSYSRTRPYEQYF. CDR3 in DNA: TGTGCCAGCAGTTACTCCCGGACTAGACCCTACGAGCAGTACTTC.

The table lists this clonotype with many counts. This chain joins TRBV11-2 and TRBJ2-5; 10 nucleotides line up with TRBD2. Germline V gives CDR1 SGHAT, CDR2 FQNNGV. V shed 4 bases and J 5 bases; nucleotides not matched to a gene: 4. The CDR3 length is 14 residues. The CDR3 nucleotides read TGTGCCAGCAGCTCGGGACTAGCGATTGAGACCCAGTACTTC. This encodes CASSSGLAIETQYF.

This clonotype was observed at least ten times. The chain employs TRBV18 and TRBJ1-4; no definite D call. CDR3 length: 15 amino acids. Germline V gene data show CDR1 as KGHSH and CDR2 as LQKENI. V gave up 3 bases and J gave up 1 base, with 9 bases separating them. The CDR3 DNA reads TGTGCCAGCTCACCTAATGGGAGAACTAATGAAAAACTGTTTTTT. Protein product: CASSPNGRTNEKLFF.

This chain uses TRBV7-2 with TRBJ2-5; D could derive from TRBD1 or TRBD2 (5 bases each). Germline CDR1 is SGHTA and CDR2 is FQGNSA. The CDR3 extends over 16 amino acids. The germline V and J ends were trimmed by 1 base and 4 bases, with 16 bases remaining between them. DNA of the CDR3: TGTGCCAGCAGCTTAGTAGCGCAGGGCCGGAGAGAGACCCAGTACTTC. It is translated as CASSLVAQGRRETQYF.

The sample holds many counts of this clonotype. CDR3: CSVLGEGLTEAFF. CDR3 DNA sequence: TGCAGCGTTCTGGGAGAGGGCCTCACTGAAGCTTTCTTT. The rearrangement joins TRBV29-1 to TRBJ1-1; D call uncertain. Germline assignment: CDR1 SQVTM and CDR2 ANQGSEA. The CDR3 runs to 13 residues. Trimming pared 5 bases from V and 4 bases from J, leaving 14 bases between. The full variable domain, in which reference TRBV29-1 and TRBJ1-1 provide the parts outside the CDR3, is SAVISQKPSRDICQRGTSLTIQCQVDSQVTMMFWYRQQPGQSLTLIATANQGSEATYESGFVIDKFPISRPNLTFSTLTVSNMSPEDSSIYLCSVLGEGLTEAFFGQGTRLTVV.

The J gene is TRBJ2-2, the V gene TRBV3-1, with 10 bases that match TRBD1. V gave up 3 bases and J gave up 3 bases; unmatched junction bases: 1. Germline CDR1 LGHDT, CDR2 YNNKEL (reference sequence). CDR3 size: 15 residues. The CDR3 loop is CASSHGTGDTGELFF. CDR3 nucleotide sequence: TGTGCCAGCAGCCACGGGACAGGGGACACCGGGGAGCTGTTTTTT. The full variable domain, completed using reference TRBV3-1 and TRBJ2-2, is DTAVSQTPKYLVTQMGNDKSIKCEQNLGHDTMYWYKQDSKKFLKIMFSYNNKELIINETVPNRFSPKSPDKAHLNLHINSLELGDSAVYFCASSHGTGDTGELFFGEGSRLTVL.

The V call is TRBV6-1, the J call TRBJ1-1, with a tentative D call TRBD1 (5 bases). CDR3 length: 14 residues. V lost 2 bases and J 3 bases, leaving 10 bases between the germline ends. CDR1 is MNHNS and CDR2 is SASEGT in the germline V gene. For the CDR3, the DNA is TGTGCCAGCAGTGAATCAGGGTTATACACTGAAGCTTTCTTT. The encoded protein is CASSESGLYTEAFF.

There are many counts of this clonotype. The chain couples TRBV4-3 to TRBJ2-7; tentatively, D is TRBD1 or TRBD2 (5 bases each). V was pared by 5 bases and J by 1 base, with 15 bases between. Germline V lookup: CDR1 LGHNA, CDR2 YSLEER. CDR3 length: 15 residues. The CDR3 protein is CASSKGTLTSYEQYF. The CDR3 nucleotides read TGCGCCAGCAGCAAAGGGACGCTAACTTCCTACGAGCAGTACTTC.

There are many counts of this clonotype. The rearrangement uses TRBV29-1 and TRBJ1-1; 7 nucleotides align to TRBD1. The CDR3 totals 13 residues. The junction had 5 bases not matched to a gene; V was cut back by 6 bases and J by 1 base. Germline V gene lookup returns CDR1 SQVTM and CDR2 ANQGSEA. CDR3 nucleotides: TGCAGCGTACGACAGGGCGGGAACACTGAAGCTTTCTTT. Translated, it gives CSVRQGGNTEAFF.

This chain connects TRBV6-1 to TRBJ1-5; D possibly corresponds to TRBD1 (5 bases). V was cut by 2 bases and J by 2 bases, with 10 bases left in between. Germline CDR1 and CDR2: MNHNS and SASEGT. The CDR3 has 15 residues. The CDR3, as DNA: TGTGCCAGCAGTGAACGGGGGGGAGGCAATCAGCCCCAGCATTTT. This gives the protein CASSERGGGNQPQHF.

This clonotype showed up many times. The V call is TRBV6-6, the J call TRBJ1-5, with 7 bases identical to TRBD1. CDR1 and CDR2 from the germline V gene are MNHNY and SVGAGI (reference sequence). The junction had 8 bases not matched to a gene; V was cut back by 5 bases and J by 4 bases. CDR3 length: 15 amino acids. CDR3 sequence reads: CASSTTGDRNQPQHF. CDR3 DNA: TGTGCCAGCAGTACTACAGGGGATCGGAATCAGCCCCAGCATTTT.

This clonotype has a count of ten or more. The chain carries TRBV11-3 and TRBJ2-5; possible D gene TRBD1, 5 bases. Between the trimmed V and J ends, which lost 1 base and 5 bases, there was a span of 8 bases. Germline V gene data show CDR1 as SGHNT and CDR2 as YENEEA. The length of the CDR3 is 13 residues. The CDR3 bases are TGTGCCAGCAGCTTAGTGGACAAGGAGACCCAGTACTTC. Amino acid sequence: CASSLVDKETQYF.

The sample holds many counts of this clonotype. V gene TRBV11-1 combines with J gene TRBJ1-5; D is possibly TRBD1 (5 bases). This CDR3 is built from 16 residues. V was clipped by 3 bases and J by 4 bases, with 16 bases between them. The germline V gene encodes CDR1 SGHAT and CDR2 FQDESV (reference sequence). In DNA, the CDR3 is TGTGCCAGCAGCTTTTCCGGGACGATTCATAATCAGCCCCAGCATTTT. Translating gives CASSFSGTIHNQPQHF.

This clonotype was detected ten times or more. V gene TRBV29-1 combines with J gene TRBJ2-2; D call uncertain. V lost 3 bases and J lost 1, with 3 bases in between. Germline loops: CDR1 SQVTM, CDR2 ANQGSEA. This CDR3 region has 12 residues. Here the CDR3 DNA reads TGCAGCGTTGACGGGAACACCGGGGAGCTGTTTTTT. Translation: CSVDGNTGELFF.

This clonotype has at least ten counts. V and J are TRBV10-3 and TRBJ1-2; D remains unclear. This CDR3 spans 12 amino acids. V was trimmed by 4 bases and J by 5 bases, leaving 8 bases between them. CDR1 is ENHRY and CDR2 is SYGVKD in the germline V gene. CDR3 DNA sequence: TGTGCCATCAGTGGTGACACTTATGGCTACACCTTC. Amino acids: CAISGDTYGYTF.

The chain has TRBV30 and TRBJ1-1; D is ambiguous. The CDR3 contains 15 residues. From germline, CDR1 is GTSNPN and CDR2 SVGIG (reference sequence). Trimming left V 3 bases short and J 0 bases short, with 14 bases between. Written as DNA, the CDR3 is TGTGCCTGGAGAGGAGAGAGCACTGTGAACACTGAAGCTTTCTTT. This codes for CAWRGESTVNTEAFF.

The chain employs TRBV7-2 and TRBJ2-7, with 9 bases fitting TRBD1. CDR1 is SGHTA, CDR2 FQGNSA, per germline. This CDR3 has 15 amino acids. J was trimmed by 0 bases and V by 5 bases; bases with no gene match: 5. The DNA for the CDR3 is TGTGCCAGCAGCCCCCCGACAGGGGGCTCCTACGAGCAGTACTTC. Translation: CASSPPTGGSYEQYF. Together with reference TRBV7-2 and TRBJ2-7, the CDR3 gives the full variable domain: GAGVSQSPSNKVTEKGKDVELRCDPISGHTALYWYRQSLGQGLEFLIYFQGNSAPDKSGLPSDRFSAERTGGSVSTLTIQRTQQEDSAVYLCASSPPTGGSYEQYFGPGTRLTVT.

In this sample, this clonotype turned up many times. The genes are TRBV28 and TRBJ1-6; D call uncertain. The length of the CDR3 is 12 residues. The germline V gene has CDR1 MDHEN and CDR2 SYDVKM. Trimming shortened V by 2 bases and J by 15 bases, and 11 bases separated the two germline ends. CDR3 nucleotides: TGTGCCAGCAGTTTAGCGGGGTTTGACCTCCACTTT. It encodes CASSLAGFDLHF. Supplemented by reference TRBV28 and TRBJ1-6, the full variable domain reads DVKVTQSSRYLVKRTGEKVFLECVQDMDHENMFWYRQDPGLGLRLIYFSYDVKMKEKGDIPEGYSVSREKKERFSLILESASTNQTSMYLCASSLAGFDLHFGNGTRLTVT.

CDR3 sequence reads: CAWRQGSSNQPQHF. The DNA of the CDR3 is TGTGCCTGGAGGCAGGGTTCCAGCAATCAGCCCCAGCATTTT. This chain joins TRBV30 and TRBJ1-5; the D gene is possibly TRBD1 (5 bases). V gave up 3 bases and J gave up 1 base, with 10 bases separating them. There are 14 residues in the CDR3. Per germline, CDR1 GTSNPN and CDR2 SVGIG (reference sequence).

Ten or more counts support this clonotype. The genes are TRBV7-2 and TRBJ2-7, with 10 bases identical to TRBD2. The V segment lost 2 bases and the J segment 4 bases; nucleotides outside the gene matches: 5. CDR3 length: 15 amino acids. CDR1 and CDR2 from the germline V gene are SGHTA and FQGNSA. The CDR3 DNA reads as TGTGCCAGCAGCTTAATCCCTAGCGGGAGTTACGAGCAGTACTTC. Translating gives CASSLIPSGSYEQYF.

The genes are TRBV29-1 and TRBJ1-1; no reliable D call. Germline values: CDR1 SQVTM, CDR2 ANQGSEA. CDR3 length equals 10 residues. V lost 3 bases to trimming and J lost 11 bases, with 10 bases between them. The chain's CDR3 is CSVDLSAAFF. In DNA, the CDR3 is TGCAGCGTTGACCTCTCCGCGGCTTTCTTT.

This clonotype has at least ten counts. The J gene is TRBJ2-4, the V gene TRBV19; tentative D call: TRBD1 (6 bases). The CDR3 covers 14 residues. Germline V lookup: CDR1 LNHDA, CDR2 SQIVND (reference sequence). The V and J ends lost 6 bases and 0 bases respectively, with 9 bases between them. The CDR3 nucleotides read TGTGCCAGTAGGGGACATATAGCCAAAAACATTCAGTACTTC. This codes for CASRGHIAKNIQYF.

The sample holds many counts of this clonotype. V gene TRBV30 combines with J gene TRBJ2-2; D call uncertain. V lost 3 bases to trimming and J lost 1 base, with 9 bases between them. Germline V gives CDR1 GTSNPN, CDR2 SVGIG (reference sequence). CDR3 length equals 14 residues. CDR3: CAWRIWRNTGELFF. CDR3 nucleotides: TGTGCCTGGAGGATATGGCGGAACACCGGGGAGCTGTTTTTT.

The chain joins TRBV6-1 to TRBJ2-7; perhaps TRBD2 as D (6 bases). This CDR3 contains 15 residues. V lost 5 bases, J lost 3 bases, and 17 bases lay in between. Germline CDR1 and CDR2: MNHNS and SASEGT. The CDR3 is CASSITPAGGYEQYF. CDR3 in DNA: TGTGCCAGCAGTATCACCCCCGCCGGGGGCTACGAGCAGTACTTC.

The chain joins TRBV27 to TRBJ2-5; 7 bases line up with TRBD2. V lost 8 bases, J lost 1 base, and 10 bases stayed unmatched. Germline lookup yields CDR1 MNHEY and CDR2 SMNVEV (reference sequence). The CDR3 consists of 15 residues. CDR3 protein: CASARLAEAQETQYF. The CDR3 bases are TGTGCCAGCGCCAGACTAGCTGAGGCCCAAGAGACCCAGTACTTC.

The chain carries TRBV6-1 and TRBJ2-2; the match to TRBD1 covers 8 bases. CDR3 length: 14 amino acids. Germline V lookup: CDR1 MNHNS, CDR2 SASEGT. With 8 bases clipped from V and 5 bases from J, the junction kept 7 bases outside the gene matches. In nucleotides, the CDR3 is TGTGCCAGCGGGAGGACAGGGAGAACCGGGGAGCTGTTTTTT. This gives the protein CASGRTGRTGELFF.

This clonotype has ten or more counts. The rearrangement uses TRBV9 and TRBJ2-7, with D possibly TRBD2 on 5 matching bases. CDR1 SGDLS and CDR2 YYNGEE come from the germline V gene. The CDR3 loop spans 16 amino acids. V lost 0 bases and J lost 0, with 13 bases in between. Here the CDR3 DNA reads TGTGCCAGCAGCGTAGGGCCACCGGGGAGCTCCTACGAGCAGTACTTC. Its protein product is CASSVGPPGSSYEQYF.

This clonotype has a count of ten or more. This chain links TRBV12-5 with TRBJ2-2; D remains unclear. Germline CDR1 reads LGHNT; CDR2 reads FRNRAP. The CDR3 is 12 amino acids. The V gene lost 7 bases and the J gene lost 0 bases, with 3 bases spanning the gap. In DNA form, the CDR3 reads TGTGCTAGTGACTCGAACACCGGGGAGCTGTTTTTT. It is translated as CASDSNTGELFF.

The V gene is TRBV7-2, the J gene TRBJ2-7; D gene unclear. Trimming cost V 4 bases and J 2 bases, with 15 bases left between them. Germline loops: CDR1 SGHTA, CDR2 FQGNSA. This CDR3 has 15 residues. CDR3: CASSSVSRITYEQYF. In DNA form, the CDR3 reads TGTGCCAGCAGCTCCGTTAGCAGGATAACCTACGAGCAGTACTTC.